This T cell receptor beta chain was found in a study of T cell repertoires in cytomegalovirus infection. Overall study findings and caveats: Summed frequency of shared TCR beta families picked out CMV carriers who also had the relevant HLA.

Worth noting for this clonotype: Its antigen is currently unknown. A much larger clone lies one base from this, so it may be a read error.

TCRdb analysed the reads with MiXCR anew, one entry per CDR3 protein. The sample contains 630,000 or so distinct CDR3 sequences, about 24% of which appear only once. The CDR3 extends over 11 amino acids. CDR1 PRHDT and CDR2 FYEKMQ come from the germline V gene (reference sequence). The ends were cut back, 2 bases at V and 7 bases at J, with 5 bases in the middle. V is TRBV13 and J is TRBJ1-1; D is uncertain. The specimen sequenced was CD8+ T cells from PBMCs. This clonotype was obtained from a human donor in good health (CMV status not recorded). Some clones in this sample may be carry-over from other donors' samples. CDR3 in DNA: TGTGCCAGCAGCTTAAACGTTGAAGCTTTCTTT. This sequence encodes CASSLNVEAFF.